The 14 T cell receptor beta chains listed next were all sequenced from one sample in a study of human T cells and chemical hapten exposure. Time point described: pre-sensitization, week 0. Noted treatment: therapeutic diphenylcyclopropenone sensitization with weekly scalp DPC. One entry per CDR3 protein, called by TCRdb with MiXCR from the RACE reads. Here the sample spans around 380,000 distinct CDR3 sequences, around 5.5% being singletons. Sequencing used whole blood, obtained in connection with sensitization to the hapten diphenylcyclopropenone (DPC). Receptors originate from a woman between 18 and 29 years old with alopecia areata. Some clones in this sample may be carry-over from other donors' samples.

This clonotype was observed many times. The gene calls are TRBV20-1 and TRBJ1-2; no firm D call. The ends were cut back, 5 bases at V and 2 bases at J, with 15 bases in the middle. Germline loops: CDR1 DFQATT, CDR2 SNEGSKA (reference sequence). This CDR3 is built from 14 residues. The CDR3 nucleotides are TGCAGTGCTCGATCGGGTCTCTCCAACTATGGCTACACCTTC. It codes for CSARSGLSNYGYTF.

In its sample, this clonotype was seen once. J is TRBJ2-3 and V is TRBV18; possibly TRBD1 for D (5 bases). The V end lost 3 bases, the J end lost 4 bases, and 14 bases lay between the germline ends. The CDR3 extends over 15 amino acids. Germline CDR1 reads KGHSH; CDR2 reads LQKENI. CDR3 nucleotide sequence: TGTGCCAGCTCACCGGTGGACACTACCGCAGATACGCAGTATTTT. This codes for CASSPVDTTADTQYF.

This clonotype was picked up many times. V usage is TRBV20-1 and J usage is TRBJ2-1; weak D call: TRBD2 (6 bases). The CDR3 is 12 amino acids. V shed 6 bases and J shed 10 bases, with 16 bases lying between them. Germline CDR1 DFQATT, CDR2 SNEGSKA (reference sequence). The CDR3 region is CSAFGGGREQFF. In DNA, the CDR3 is TGCAGTGCCTTTGGGGGAGGAAGAGAGCAGTTCTTC.

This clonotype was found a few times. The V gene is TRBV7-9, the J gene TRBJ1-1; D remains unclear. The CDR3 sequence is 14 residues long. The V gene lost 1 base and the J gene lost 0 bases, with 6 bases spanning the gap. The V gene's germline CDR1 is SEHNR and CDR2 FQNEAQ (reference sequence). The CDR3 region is CASSLGEVNTEAFF. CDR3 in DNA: TGTGCCAGCAGCTTAGGGGAAGTGAACACTGAAGCTTTCTTT.

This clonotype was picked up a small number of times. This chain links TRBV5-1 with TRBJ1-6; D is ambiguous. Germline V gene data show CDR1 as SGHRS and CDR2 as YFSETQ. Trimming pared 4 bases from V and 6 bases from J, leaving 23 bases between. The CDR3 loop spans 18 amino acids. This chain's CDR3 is CASSRTPRTDRFNSPLHF. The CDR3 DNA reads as TGCGCCAGCAGCCGGACCCCAAGAACAGATCGATTTAATTCACCCCTCCACTTT.

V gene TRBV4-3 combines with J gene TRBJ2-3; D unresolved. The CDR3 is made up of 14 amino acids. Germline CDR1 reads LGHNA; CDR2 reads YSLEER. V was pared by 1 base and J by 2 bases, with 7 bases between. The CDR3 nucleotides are TGCGCCAGCAGCCAAGCCCTCACCACAGATACGCAGTATTTT. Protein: CASSQALTTDTQYF.

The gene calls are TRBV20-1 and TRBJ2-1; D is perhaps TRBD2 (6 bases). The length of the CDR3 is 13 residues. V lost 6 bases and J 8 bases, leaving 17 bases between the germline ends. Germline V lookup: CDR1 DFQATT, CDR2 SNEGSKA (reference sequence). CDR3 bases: TGCAGTGCCAGGGACTCGGCCCTGGATGAGCAGTTCTTC. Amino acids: CSARDSALDEQFF.

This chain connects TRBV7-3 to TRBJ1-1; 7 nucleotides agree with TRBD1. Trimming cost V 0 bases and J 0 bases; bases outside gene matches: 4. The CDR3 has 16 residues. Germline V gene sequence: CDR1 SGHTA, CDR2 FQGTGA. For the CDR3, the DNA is TGTGCCAGCAGCTTAACGACAGGGCGGATGAACACTGAAGCTTTCTTT. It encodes CASSLTTGRMNTEAFF. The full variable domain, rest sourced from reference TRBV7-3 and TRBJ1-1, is GAGVSQTPSNKVTEKGKYVELRCDPISGHTALYWYRQSLGQGPEFLIYFQGTGAADDSGLPNDRFFAVRPEGSVSTLKIQRTERGDSAVYLCASSLTTGRMNTEAFFGQGTRLTVV.

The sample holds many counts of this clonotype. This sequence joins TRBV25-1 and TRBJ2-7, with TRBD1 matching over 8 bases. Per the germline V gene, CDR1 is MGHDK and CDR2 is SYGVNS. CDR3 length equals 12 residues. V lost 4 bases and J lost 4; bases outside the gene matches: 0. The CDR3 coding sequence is TGTGCCAGCAGTGGACAGGGGTACGAGCAGTACTTC. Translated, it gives CASSGQGYEQYF.

The chain's CDR3 is CASSLGRIRNQPQHF. For the CDR3, the DNA is TGTGCCAGCAGCTTAGGCAGGATCCGCAATCAGCCCCAGCATTTT. The rearrangement uses TRBV7-8 and TRBJ1-5, with D unclear. This CDR3 region has 15 residues. The V end lost 1 base, the J end lost 2 bases, and 9 bases lay between the germline ends. Germline CDR1 SGHVS, CDR2 FQNEAQ.

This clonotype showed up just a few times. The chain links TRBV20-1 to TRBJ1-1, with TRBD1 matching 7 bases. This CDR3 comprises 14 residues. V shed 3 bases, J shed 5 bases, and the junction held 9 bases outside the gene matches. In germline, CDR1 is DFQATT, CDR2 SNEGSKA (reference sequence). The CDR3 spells CSASAGGLSTEAFF. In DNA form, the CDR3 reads TGCAGTGCTAGCGCAGGGGGGTTATCGACTGAAGCTTTCTTT.

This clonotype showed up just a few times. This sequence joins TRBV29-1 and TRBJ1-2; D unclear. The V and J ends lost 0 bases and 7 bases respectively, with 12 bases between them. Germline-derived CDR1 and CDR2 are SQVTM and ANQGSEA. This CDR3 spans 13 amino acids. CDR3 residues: CSVEDGQSPGYTF. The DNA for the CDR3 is TGCAGCGTTGAAGATGGGCAGTCCCCTGGCTACACCTTC.

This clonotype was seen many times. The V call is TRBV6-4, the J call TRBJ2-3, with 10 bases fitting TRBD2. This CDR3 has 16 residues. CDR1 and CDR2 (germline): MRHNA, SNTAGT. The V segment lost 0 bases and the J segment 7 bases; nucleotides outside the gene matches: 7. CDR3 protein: CASSDSNSGGPNTQYF. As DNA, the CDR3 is TGTGCCAGCAGTGACTCAAATAGCGGGGGGCCTAATACGCAGTATTTT.

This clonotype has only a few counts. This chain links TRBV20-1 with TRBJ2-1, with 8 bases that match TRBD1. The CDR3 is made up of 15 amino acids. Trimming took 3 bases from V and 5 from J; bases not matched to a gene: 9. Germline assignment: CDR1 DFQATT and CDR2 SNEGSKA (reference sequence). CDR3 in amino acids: CSARGQAEGDNEQFF. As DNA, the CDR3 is TGCAGTGCTAGGGGACAGGCTGAAGGTGACAATGAGCAGTTCTTC.